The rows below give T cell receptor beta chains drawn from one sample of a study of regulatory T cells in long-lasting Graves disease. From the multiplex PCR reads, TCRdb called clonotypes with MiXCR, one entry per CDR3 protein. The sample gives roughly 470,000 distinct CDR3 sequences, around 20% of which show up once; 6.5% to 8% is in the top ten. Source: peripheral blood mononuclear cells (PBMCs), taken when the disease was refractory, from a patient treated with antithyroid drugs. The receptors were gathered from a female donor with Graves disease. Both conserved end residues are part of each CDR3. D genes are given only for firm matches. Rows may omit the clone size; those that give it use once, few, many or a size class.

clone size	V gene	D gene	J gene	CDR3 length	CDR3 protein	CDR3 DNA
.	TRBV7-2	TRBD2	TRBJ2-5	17	CASSLSTSGSVWETQYF	TGTGCCAGCAGCTTATCGACTAGCGGGAGTGTATGGGAGACCCAGTACTTC
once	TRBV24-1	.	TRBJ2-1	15	CATSDRADNYNEQFF	TGTGCCACCAGTGACCGAGCGGATAACTACAATGAGCAGTTCTTC
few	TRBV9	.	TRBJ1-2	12	CASSDDRYGYTF	TGTGCCAGCAGCGACGACAGATATGGCTACACCTTC
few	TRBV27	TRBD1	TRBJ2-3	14	CASSDRGISDTQYF	TGTGCCAGCAGCGACAGGGGAATTTCAGATACGCAGTATTTT
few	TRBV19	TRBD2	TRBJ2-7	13	CASSISGRAEQYF	TGTGCCAGTAGTATCAGCGGGAGGGCGGAGCAGTACTTC
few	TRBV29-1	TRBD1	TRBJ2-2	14	CSGTGGSGTGELFF	TGCAGCGGGACAGGGGGATCGGGCACCGGGGAGCTGTTTTTT
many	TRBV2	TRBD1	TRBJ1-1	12	CATGTGSTEAFF	TGTGCCACCGGGACAGGGAGCACTGAAGCTTTCTTT
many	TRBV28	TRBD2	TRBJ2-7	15	CASRFPRGDYYEQYF	TGTGCCAGCAGATTCCCCCGGGGGGACTACTACGAGCAGTACTTC
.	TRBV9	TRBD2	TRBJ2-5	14	CASSGLVNKETQYF	TGTGCCAGCAGTGGACTAGTAAATAAGGAGACCCAGTACTTC
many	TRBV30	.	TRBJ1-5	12	CALGRDNQPQHF	TGTGCCTTGGGACGGGACAATCAGCCCCAGCATTTT
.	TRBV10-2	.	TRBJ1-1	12	CASRQGQGEAFF	TGCGCCAGCAGGCAGGGTCAGGGTGAAGCTTTCTTT
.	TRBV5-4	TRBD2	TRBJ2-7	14	CASSSASGRNEQYF	TGTGCCAGCAGCTCGGCTAGCGGGAGGAACGAGCAGTACTTC
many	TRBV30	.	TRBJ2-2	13	CAWRPMYTGELFF	TGTGCCTGGAGACCAATGTACACCGGGGAGCTGTTTTTT
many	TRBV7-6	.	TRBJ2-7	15	CASSSPGRGAYEQYF	TGTGCCAGCAGCTCCCCAGGCAGGGGGGCCTACGAGCAGTACTTC
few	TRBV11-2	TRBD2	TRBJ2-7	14	CASSRGGRPYEQYF	TGTGCCAGCAGCCGGGGGGGACGGCCCTACGAGCAGTACTTC
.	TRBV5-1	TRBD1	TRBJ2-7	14	CASSPGQGSHEQYF	TGCGCCAGCAGCCCGGGACAGGGAAGCCACGAGCAGTACTTC